Detailed here is one TCR beta chain. The antigen is unknown. PCR involved 60 Vbeta and 13 Jbeta primers. Sequenced by immunoSEQ multiplex PCR; TCRdb stores in-frame clones only, minus some. The sample has some 100,000 clones, about 80% seen once. The data derive from a study of cytomegalovirus exposure and HLA in healthy donors. Study-level results: Some V segments could not be told apart, so they were left out, TRBV6-2 and TRBV6-3 among them.

The CDR3 length is 12 residues. Germline CDR1 reads MGHRA; CDR2 reads YSYEKL. With 1 base removed from V and 4 bases from J, the gap between germline ends came to 3 bases. This TCR derives from a male donor in good health and CMV-seropositive. This chain connects TRBV4-1 to TRBJ2-3; D remains unclear. Input material: PBMCs. The chain's CDR3 is CASSQVADTQYF. DNA of the CDR3: TGCGCCAGCAGCCAAGTCGCAGATACGCAGTATTTT.